The next 27 T cell receptor beta chains were all read from a single sample in a study of shared clonotypes between healthy human individuals. Here immunoSEQ multiplex PCR was the method, and the copy in TCRdb shows in-frame clones only, minus some. Here the sample spans approximately 2,000,000 clones, roughly 90% being singletons. Input material: naive CD4+ T cells from PBMCs. Described subset: CD45RA+ positively selected. These receptor sequences come from a man younger than 35 in good health. Some clones in this sample may be carry-over from other donors' samples.

The rearrangement joins TRBV25-1 to TRBJ1-2, with D possibly TRBD1 on 5 matching bases. V lost 1 base and J 10 bases, leaving 16 bases between the germline ends. Germline V gene lookup returns CDR1 MGHDK and CDR2 SYGVNS. The CDR3 contains 14 residues. The CDR3 loop reads CASSEWGTPRAYTF. CDR3 sequence (DNA): TGTGCCAGCAGTGAATGGGGGACCCCTCGGGCCTACACCTTC.

With respect to this clone: The sample holds other DNA sequences that translate to the same CDR3. V and J are TRBV15 and TRBJ1-2; 7 bases line up with TRBD1. The CDR3 extends over 13 amino acids. Per germline, CDR1 LNHNV and CDR2 YYDKDF (reference sequence). J was trimmed by 3 bases and V by 5 bases; bases with no gene match: 3. CDR3 sequence (DNA): TGTGCCACCAGCTTGGGGACAGACTATGGCTACACCTTC. It specifies CATSLGTDYGYTF.

This clone occurred once. Other nucleotide sequences in the sample specify the same CDR3. The chain has TRBV28 and TRBJ2-3, with D unresolved. The CDR3 is 12 residues long. The germline V and J ends were trimmed by 2 bases and 4 bases, with 4 bases remaining between them. Germline assignment: CDR1 MDHEN and CDR2 SYDVKM. CDR3 sequence reads: CASSLSADTQYF. The DNA of the CDR3 is TGTGCCAGCAGTTTAAGTGCAGATACGCAGTATTTT.

The gene calls are TRBV7-9 and TRBJ2-2, with D perhaps TRBD2 (6 bases). Germline V gene data show CDR1 as SEHNR and CDR2 as FQNEAQ (reference sequence). The V end lost 5 bases, the J end lost 5 bases, and 18 bases lay between the germline ends. This CDR3 region has 16 residues. The DNA of the CDR3 is TGTGCCAGCAGCCGGGCCTGGCAGGGAGGTACCGGGGAGCTGTTTTTT. Its translation: CASSRAWQGGTGELFF.

The chain combines TRBV11-2 with TRBJ2-5, with D possibly matching TRBD1 (5 bases). The CDR3 totals 16 residues. V was cut by 1 base and J by 7 bases, with 19 bases left in between. Germline CDR1 is SGHAT and CDR2 is FQNNGV. Here the CDR3 reads CASSLVEARQTGTQYF. DNA of the CDR3: TGTGCCAGCAGCTTAGTAGAGGCCCGACAGACGGGGACCCAGTACTTC.

V is TRBV30 and J is TRBJ2-3; D is ambiguous. CDR1 is GTSNPN and CDR2 is SVGIG in the germline V gene (reference sequence). This CDR3 has 15 residues. V lost 0 bases and J lost 0, with 10 bases in between. The CDR3 region is CAWSVQALSTDTQYF. The DNA for the CDR3 is TGTGCCTGGAGTGTCCAAGCGCTCAGCACAGATACGCAGTATTTT. Full variable domain (outside the CDR3, taken from reference TRBV30 and TRBJ2-3): SQTIHQWPATLVQPVGSPLSLECTVEGTSNPNLYWYRQAAGRGLQLLFYSVGIGQISSEVPQNLSASRPQDRQFILSSKKLLLSDSGFYLCAWSVQALSTDTQYFGPGTRLTVL.

The CDR3 sequence: CASSLSQGVIYF. DNA of the CDR3: TGTGCCAGCAGCTTAAGCCAGGGAGTCATATATTTT. The rearrangement joins TRBV7-8 to TRBJ1-3, with D tentatively TRBD1 (5 bases). Trimming took off 2 bases at V and 12 bases at J, with 11 bases between the two ends. Germline CDR1 SGHVS, CDR2 FQNEAQ. The CDR3 extends over 12 amino acids.

The chain joins TRBV20-1 to TRBJ2-3, with D possibly matching TRBD1 (6 bases). The length of the CDR3 is 11 residues. Germline V gives CDR1 DFQATT, CDR2 SNEGSKA (reference sequence). CDR3 loop: CSGQHGDTQYF. CDR3 sequence (DNA): TGCAGCGGACAGCATGGGGATACGCAGTATTTT.

The chain combines TRBV28 with TRBJ1-5; D unresolved. The V and J ends lost 3 bases and 3 bases respectively, with 9 bases between them. The CDR3 is 14 amino acids. Germline CDR1 MDHEN, CDR2 SYDVKM. The CDR3: CASSLVQINQPQHF. In nucleotides, the CDR3 is TGTGCCAGCAGTTTGGTACAGATCAATCAGCCCCAGCATTTT.

The V and J genes are TRBV6-1 and TRBJ2-7; D may be TRBD1 (5 bases). Trimming stripped 2 bases from V and 6 bases from J, with 11 bases between. Germline CDR1 MNHNS, CDR2 SASEGT. This CDR3 region has 13 residues. In DNA form, the CDR3 reads TGTGCCAGCAGTGAACGCAGGGTTGGCGAGCAGTACTTC. Its protein product is CASSERRVGEQYF.

The CDR3 loop reads CASSPEVAGGPGYNEQFF. CDR3 in DNA: TGCGCCAGCAGCCCCGAGGTAGCGGGAGGGCCGGGGTACAATGAGCAGTTCTTC. The J gene is TRBJ2-1, the V gene TRBV4-3; TRBD2 aligns across 11 bases. The junction had 12 bases not matched to a gene; V was cut back by 4 bases and J by 4 bases. Germline values: CDR1 LGHNA, CDR2 YSLEER. The length of the CDR3 is 18 residues.

This chain links TRBV27 with TRBJ1-6; 7 bases are shared with TRBD1. V shed 6 bases and J 9 bases; nucleotides not matched to a gene: 2. In germline, CDR1 is MNHEY, CDR2 SMNVEV (reference sequence). This CDR3 is built from 12 residues. The CDR3 loop reads CASSNRGSPLHF. The CDR3 DNA reads TGTGCCAGCAGCAACAGGGGTTCACCCCTCCACTTT.

Regarding this clone: Other DNA sequences in the same sample also yield this CDR3. This chain connects TRBV5-1 to TRBJ2-2; possible D gene TRBD1, 6 bases. The CDR3 has 16 amino acids. CDR1 and CDR2 (germline): SGHRS, YFSETQ. With 1 base removed from V and 2 bases from J, the gap between germline ends came to 12 bases. CDR3 DNA: TGCGCCAGCAGCTTGATAGCAGGGGATAACACCGGGGAGCTGTTTTTT. Amino acid sequence: CASSLIAGDNTGELFF.

This sequence joins TRBV12-5 and TRBJ2-3; maybe TRBD1 (5 bases). The V gene's germline CDR1 is LGHNT and CDR2 FRNRAP. Trimming cost V 4 bases and J 2 bases, with 7 bases left between them. CDR3 length: 13 amino acids. DNA of the CDR3: TGTGCTAGTGGTTCGACAGCCACAGATACGCAGTATTTT. This translates into CASGSTATDTQYF.

Here the CDR3 reads CASSQSGLGSYEQYF. In DNA form, the CDR3 reads TGCGCCAGCAGCCAATCAGGCCTAGGTTCCTACGAGCAGTACTTC. The genes are TRBV4-1 and TRBJ2-7; D remains unclear. The CDR3 is made up of 15 amino acids. Germline CDR1 reads MGHRA; CDR2 reads YSYEKL. Deletions cut 2 bases from V and 1 base from J, with 12 bases between.

The V gene is TRBV9, the J gene TRBJ1-3; no clear D. CDR1 SGDLS and CDR2 YYNGEE come from the germline V gene. CDR3 size: 17 residues. Trimming pared 3 bases from V and 0 bases from J, leaving 16 bases between. CDR3: CASSAEAGRTSGNTIYF. The CDR3 nucleotides are TGTGCCAGCAGCGCGGAAGCAGGACGGACCTCTGGAAACACCATATATTTT.

The chain links TRBV29-1 to TRBJ2-1; 7 bases match TRBD1. CDR1 and CDR2 from the germline V gene are SQVTM and ANQGSEA. The CDR3 has 12 amino acids. Germline trimming cut 7 bases from V and 8 bases from J; bases unmatched to any gene: 8. The CDR3 sequence: CSGEKGAHEQFF. The CDR3 region has the DNA TGCAGCGGCGAGAAGGGGGCGCATGAGCAGTTCTTC.

The chain recombines TRBV28 with TRBJ2-5; TRBD2 aligns across 7 bases. CDR1 MDHEN and CDR2 SYDVKM come from the germline V gene. J was trimmed by 5 bases and V by 6 bases; bases with no gene match: 18. The CDR3 has 17 residues. The CDR3 DNA reads as TGTGCCAGCAGCCATACCCGGGCGAGGGAGGGCCATGAGACCCAGTACTTC. Protein product: CASSHTRAREGHETQYF.

The J gene is TRBJ1-2, the V gene TRBV5-1; weak D call: TRBD1 (6 bases). The V gene lost 0 bases and the J gene lost 2 bases, with 11 bases spanning the gap. Germline loops: CDR1 SGHRS, CDR2 YFSETQ. CDR3 length: 15 amino acids. CDR3 loop: CASSLVGQLNYGYTF. CDR3 nucleotides: TGCGCCAGCAGCTTGGTAGGACAGCTAAACTATGGCTACACCTTC. The whole variable domain, remainder taken from reference TRBV5-1 and TRBJ1-2, is KAGVTQTPRYLIKTRGQQVTLSCSPISGHRSVSWYQQTPGQGLQFLFEYFSETQRNKGNFPGRFSGRQFSNSRSEMNVSTLELGDSALYLCASSLVGQLNYGYTFGSGTRLTVV.

The gene calls are TRBV5-5 and TRBJ1-5; TRBD1 might be the D (5 bases). The length of the CDR3 is 12 residues. Trimming removed 10 bases from V and 3 bases from J, with 11 bases in between. Germline V lookup: CDR1 SGHKS, CDR2 YYEKEE (reference sequence). The DNA of the CDR3 is TGTGCCTCGGCAGGGATCAATCAGCCCCAGCATTTT. Encoded protein: CASAGINQPQHF.

This clone has only one observation. The V and J genes are TRBV28 and TRBJ1-1, with TRBD1 matching over 8 bases. In germline, CDR1 is MDHEN, CDR2 SYDVKM. The CDR3 length is 13 residues. V lost 8 bases, J lost 1 base, and 3 bases stayed unmatched. The CDR3 DNA follows: TGTGCCAGCCGGGACAGGAGGAACACTGAAGCTTTCTTT. It specifies CASRDRRNTEAFF.

The V and J genes are TRBV28 and TRBJ1-5, with 8 bases fitting TRBD1. CDR3 length: 15 residues. V gave up 2 bases and J gave up 5 bases; unmatched junction bases: 5. CDR1 and CDR2 (germline): MDHEN, SYDVKM. CDR3 protein: CASSLIQGGDQPQHF. For the CDR3, the DNA is TGTGCCAGCAGTTTAATACAGGGGGGCGATCAGCCCCAGCATTTT.

Only one count was recorded for this clone. J is TRBJ2-1 and V is TRBV5-4, with D possibly matching TRBD2 (6 bases). Germline V lookup: CDR1 SGHNT, CDR2 YYREEE (reference sequence). Trimming removed 0 bases at V and 2 bases at J, with 12 bases between. The CDR3 contains 16 residues. CDR3 residues: CASSLASGVAYNEQFF. CDR3 coding DNA: TGTGCCAGCAGCTTGGCCTCGGGAGTTGCCTACAATGAGCAGTTCTTC.

This clone was detected a few times. This chain uses TRBV7-9 with TRBJ1-5; 9 bases fit TRBD1. J was trimmed by 4 bases and V by 5 bases; bases with no gene match: 3. Germline assignment: CDR1 SEHNR and CDR2 FQNEAQ (reference sequence). CDR3 length: 14 residues. The CDR3 here is CASSKTGGNQPQHF. The CDR3 bases are TGTGCCAGCAGCAAGACAGGGGGGAATCAGCCCCAGCATTTT.

The chain combines TRBV18 with TRBJ2-3, with TRBD1 identical over 9 bases. Per the germline V gene, CDR1 is KGHSH and CDR2 is LQKENI. V lost 6 bases, J lost 4 bases, and 5 bases stayed unmatched. CDR3 length: 14 residues. The CDR3 nucleotides are TGTGCCAGCTCGACCGGGACAGGGTCAGATACGCAGTATTTT. Its translation is CASSTGTGSDTQYF.

The V call is TRBV15, the J call TRBJ2-7; the D is unclear. The V gene lost 6 bases and the J gene lost 2 bases, with 17 bases spanning the gap. The CDR3 spans 15 residues. Looked up from germline, CDR1 is LNHNV and CDR2 is YYDKDF (reference sequence). Here the CDR3 reads CATRPGRLLTYEQYF. The CDR3 bases are TGTGCCACCAGGCCCGGACGCCTCCTTACCTACGAGCAGTACTTC.

This chain joins TRBV30 and TRBJ2-1; D is ambiguous. Trimming left V 3 bases short and J 5 bases short, with 11 bases between. The germline V gene encodes CDR1 GTSNPN and CDR2 SVGIG (reference sequence). This CDR3 comprises 13 residues. The CDR3 DNA reads TGTGCCTGGAGCAGTAGAGGACACAATGAGCAGTTCTTC. It specifies CAWSSRGHNEQFF.